This T cell receptor (beta chain) was recovered during a study of T cell changes during pregnancy in multiple sclerosis. The V end lost 1 base, the J end lost 11 bases, and 18 bases lay between the germline ends. From germline, CDR1 is KGHSH and CDR2 LQKENI. The CDR3 covers 15 residues. Assay used: immunoSEQ multiplex PCR; TCRdb lists only in-frame clones, some missing. In the table there are tens of thousands of clones, 93% of which are singletons. This specimen was peripheral blood, taken in the second trimester of pregnancy. V gene TRBV18 combines with J gene TRBJ2-1, with D perhaps matching TRBD2 (6 bases). This receptor was identified in a female donor with multiple sclerosis, enrolled in a pregnancy study. The CDR3 DNA follows: TGTGCCAGCTCACCACAACGCGGGACGGGAGCACAGCAGTTCTTC. Protein product: CASSPQRGTGAQQFF.